These T cell receptor beta chains were read from a single sample in a study of blood T cell repertoires in COVID-19. The protocol was immunoSEQ multiplex PCR, while the TCRdb copy is restricted to in-frame clones and leaves out a portion. The data show roughly 100,000 clones, about four fifths seen once. The sequenced material came from peripheral blood. These receptors came from a man between 60 and 75 years old with acute or convalescent COVID-19. CDR3s include the opening cysteine and the closing phenylalanine or tryptophan. A D gene is named only where the DNA matches it firmly. Only some rows state a clone size, as once, few, many or a class for expanded clones.

d_gene	abundance	v_gene	j_gene	CDR3aa	CDR3nt
.	.	TRBV27	TRBJ1-1	CASSFRGGLLNTEAFF	TGTGCCAGCAGTTTCCGGGGGGGACTTCTGAACACTGAAGCTTTCTTT
.	.	TRBV7-9	TRBJ2-5	CAGGDSRIQETQYF	TGTGCCGGCGGGGACTCAAGAATACAAGAGACCCAGTACTTC
.	.	TRBV7-9	TRBJ2-7	CASSLSREQYF	TGTGCCAGCAGCCTGTCCAGGGAGCAGTACTTC
TRBD1	.	TRBV25-1	TRBJ2-3	CASSEAPGQIFSTDTQYF	TGTGCCAGCAGTGAAGCACCGGGACAGATATTTAGCACAGATACGCAGTATTTT
.	few	TRBV9	TRBJ2-1	CASSPQGGGTVMGEQFF	TGTGCCAGCAGCCCACAGGGGGGAGGGACAGTAATGGGTGAGCAGTTCTTC
TRBD1	once	TRBV19	TRBJ1-2	CASSSGTGGAGYGYTF	TGTGCCAGTAGTAGCGGGACAGGGGGCGCAGGCTATGGCTACACCTTC
TRBD2	.	TRBV29-1	TRBJ2-1	CSVGEGGEQFF	TGCAGCGTGGGGGAGGGAGGTGAGCAGTTCTTC
.	.	TRBV7-3	TRBJ1-2	CASSLTGSYGYTF	TGTGCCAGCAGCTTAACGGGCAGCTATGGCTACACCTTC
.	.	TRBV7-9	TRBJ1-2	CASSPVGYGYTF	TGTGCCAGCAGCCCGGTTGGCTATGGCTACACCTTC
TRBD1	few	TRBV10-3	TRBJ1-5	CAISESTGGGQPQHF	TGTGCCATCAGTGAGTCGACAGGGGGCGGTCAGCCCCAGCATTTT
TRBD2	.	TRBV6-4	TRBJ2-2	CASSALASGVNTGELFF	TGTGCCAGCAGTGCGCTCGCTAGCGGGGTTAACACCGGGGAGCTGTTTTTT
.	few	TRBV28	TRBJ1-1	CASSLNARQAEAFF	TGTGCCAGCAGTTTAAATGCCCGCCAGGCTGAAGCTTTCTTT
.	few	TRBV11-3	TRBJ1-3	CASALEGNTIYF	TGTGCCAGCGCGTTGGAGGGGAACACCATATATTTT
TRBD2	.	TRBV5-6	TRBJ2-7	CASSSPGEGKRNEQYF	TGTGCCAGCAGCTCCCCCGGGGAGGGCAAGCGGAACGAGCAGTACTTC
.	once	TRBV10-3	TRBJ2-1	CAISGTSSSYNEQFF	TGTGCCATCAGCGGGACTTCCAGCTCCTACAATGAGCAGTTCTTC
TRBD2	.	TRBV3-1/TRBV3-2	TRBJ2-3	CASRLAGGELDTQYF	TGTGCCAGCAGACTAGCGGGAGGGGAGCTGGATACGCAGTATTTT
TRBD1	few	TRBV30	TRBJ1-6	CAWSLQGTWGNSPLHF	TGTGCCTGGAGTTTACAGGGGACCTGGGGTAATTCACCCCTCCACTTT
TRBD2	.	TRBV6-5	TRBJ2-7	CATRASGIYEQYF	TGTGCCACCCGAGCTAGCGGGATCTACGAGCAGTACTTC
.	few	TRBV12-3/TRBV12-4	TRBJ1-1	CASSLGGNTEAFF	TGTGCCAGCAGTCTCGGAGGGAACACTGAAGCTTTCTTT
.	.	TRBV4-1	TRBJ2-6	CASSQLPGSGANVLTF	TGCGCCAGCAGCCAACTCCCCGGCTCTGGGGCCAACGTCCTGACTTTC
TRBD1	.	TRBV29-1	TRBJ1-2	CSVTGQGAGYGYTF	TGCAGCGTCACAGGACAGGGGGCAGGCTATGGCTACACCTTC
.	.	TRBV29-1	TRBJ1-1	CSVRSSTEAFF	TGCAGCGTTCGAAGCTCAACTGAAGCTTTCTTT
.	.	TRBV5-5	TRBJ2-1	CASSSRQASYNEQFF	TGTGCCAGCAGCTCCAGACAGGCCTCCTACAATGAGCAGTTCTTC
TRBD1	.	TRBV7-6	TRBJ1-3	CASSPGKQGNTIYF	TGTGCCAGCAGCCCGGGGAAACAGGGGAACACCATATATTTT